These 21 T cell receptor beta chains originate from one sample sequenced in a study of blood T cell repertoires in COVID-19. TCRdb's copy holds only in-frame clones and misses some; the assay was immunoSEQ multiplex PCR. This table has 160,000 or so clones, roughly 90% appearing once. The sequenced sample consisted of PBMCs or T cells enriched from blood (not recorded which). Source of these receptors: a woman aged 45 to 65 who had recovered from COVID-19.

The V and J genes are TRBV11-3 and TRBJ1-6; 7 bases agree with TRBD1. CDR1 is SGHNT and CDR2 is YENEEA in the germline V gene. The CDR3 has 16 residues. V lost 1 base and J lost 7; bases outside the gene matches: 7. CDR3 region: CASSLASTGLNSPLHF. The CDR3 DNA follows: TGTGCCAGCAGCTTAGCCTCGACAGGGTTGAATTCACCCCTCCACTTT.

The V and J genes are TRBV5-5 and TRBJ2-5, with TRBD1 matching 9 bases. CDR3 size: 13 residues. From germline, CDR1 is SGHKS and CDR2 YYEKEE (reference sequence). V dropped 5 bases and J dropped 5; count of bases not matched to a gene: 4. The CDR3 bases are TGTGCCAGCAGGCGTACAGGGGGCGAGACCCAGTACTTC. Its translation: CASRRTGGETQYF.

This sequence joins TRBV13 and TRBJ2-7, with 7 bases identical to TRBD1. CDR3 length: 14 residues. The V gene end was trimmed by 2 bases and the J gene end by 1 base; junction bases not matched to a gene: 2. Germline CDR1 PRHDT, CDR2 FYEKMQ (reference sequence). CDR3 sequence (DNA): TGTGCCAGCAGCTTAACAGGGGCGTCCTACGAGCAGTACTTC. Amino acid sequence: CASSLTGASYEQYF.

This clone is a singleton in its sample. The V call is TRBV6-4, the J call TRBJ2-2; possible D gene TRBD1, 7 bases. There are 16 residues in the CDR3. Germline V gives CDR1 MRHNA, CDR2 SNTAGT. Trimming stripped 2 bases from V and 4 bases from J, with 14 bases between. Here the CDR3 reads CASSDTSGGRTGELFF. The CDR3 DNA sequence: TGTGCCAGCAGTGACACCTCAGGGGGGCGCACCGGGGAGCTGTTTTTT.

The chain joins TRBV9 to TRBJ2-5, with 10 bases identical to TRBD2. CDR1 SGDLS and CDR2 YYNGEE come from the germline V gene. There are 18 residues in the CDR3. J gave up 4 bases and V 0 bases, and 12 bases lay outside the gene matches. The CDR3 DNA sequence: TGTGCCAGCAGCGTAGCCCCTAGCGGGGGCCCGGGGGGAGAGACCCAGTACTTC. Its protein is CASSVAPSGGPGGETQYF. The complete variable domain, with remaining parts taken from reference TRBV9 and TRBJ2-5, reads DSGVTQTPKHLITATGQRVTLRCSPRSGDLSVYWYQQSLDQGLQFLIQYYNGEERAKGNILERFSAQQFPDLHSELNLSSLELGDSALYFCASSVAPSGGPGGETQYFGPGTRLLVL.

With regard to this clone: At one boundary the junction diverges from the germline segment, which might be a read error. The chain joins TRBV7-7 to TRBJ1-5; D remains ambiguous. The CDR3 covers 13 residues. Germline CDR1 SSHAT, CDR2 FNYEAQ (reference sequence). CDR3 amino acids: CASSLSHNQPQHF. CDR3 bases: TGTGCTAGCAGCTTGTCCCACAATCAGCCCCAGCATTTT.

The table lists this clone with a few counts. The J gene is TRBJ2-1, the V gene TRBV11-3, with 11 bases identical to TRBD2. CDR1 SGHNT and CDR2 YENEEA come from the germline V gene. The length of the CDR3 is 20 residues. The ends lost 1 base at V and 0 bases at J; junction bases unmatched: 11. This chain's CDR3 is CASSLARSSGGLSSYNEQFF. Written as DNA, the CDR3 is TGTGCCAGCAGCTTAGCTCGTTCTAGCGGGGGGCTGAGCTCCTACAATGAGCAGTTCTTC.

The chain is built from TRBV19 and TRBJ1-5; 12 nucleotides align to TRBD1. V was clipped by 2 bases and J by 6 bases; unmatched bases: 5. There are 16 residues in the CDR3. From germline, CDR1 is LNHDA and CDR2 SQIVND (reference sequence). The CDR3 loop is CASSIWGQGAVQPQHF. DNA of the CDR3: TGTGCCAGTAGTATATGGGGACAGGGGGCTGTTCAGCCCCAGCATTTT.

The rearrangement links TRBV10-3 to TRBJ1-1; unclear D gene. V lost 6 bases, J lost 1 base, and 12 bases lay in between. The CDR3 contains 14 residues. Germline assignment: CDR1 ENHRY and CDR2 SYGVKD. The CDR3 region is CAIRRGLTNTEAFF. The CDR3, as DNA: TGTGCCATCAGACGTGGACTCACGAACACTGAAGCTTTCTTT.

The rearrangement links TRBV19 to TRBJ1-4; 7 bases fit TRBD1. Trimming took 6 bases from V and 8 from J; bases not matched to a gene: 6. Germline V lookup: CDR1 LNHDA, CDR2 SQIVND (reference sequence). The CDR3 totals 13 residues. In nucleotides, the CDR3 is TGTGCCAGTAGAGACAGGGTTCTGGAAAAACTGTTTTTT. This sequence encodes CASRDRVLEKLFF.

J is TRBJ1-2 and V is TRBV7-2; 7 bases line up with TRBD1. The germline CDR1 and CDR2 sequences are SGHTA and FQGNSA. The CDR3 length is 13 residues. The J segment lost 4 bases and the V segment lost 5 bases, leaving 4 bases of the junction unmatched. The CDR3 reads CASSRQGVYGYTF. As DNA, the CDR3 is TGTGCCAGCAGCCGACAGGGTGTCTATGGCTACACCTTC. The full variable domain, with the rest looked up from reference TRBV7-2 and TRBJ1-2, is GAGVSQSPSNKVTEKGKDVELRCDPISGHTALYWYRQSLGQGLEFLIYFQGNSAPDKSGLPSDRFSAERTGGSVSTLTIQRTQQEDSAVYLCASSRQGVYGYTFGSGTRLTVV.

The genes are TRBV6-5 and TRBJ2-7, with D maybe TRBD1 (5 bases). Germline V CDR1 and CDR2: MNHEY, SVGAGI. The V and J ends lost 5 bases and 2 bases respectively, with 16 bases between them. This CDR3 comprises 15 residues. The CDR3 DNA follows: TGTGCCAGCAGTCCTACCCAGGGCAAGACCTACGAGCAGTACTTC. Translated, it gives CASSPTQGKTYEQYF.

This clone was seen a single time. The CDR3 is CASSLGTGGTNQPQHF. For the CDR3, the DNA is TGTGCCAGCTCACTCGGGACAGGGGGAACCAATCAGCCCCAGCATTTT. This chain uses TRBV18 with TRBJ1-5; 11 bases align to TRBD1. V shed 4 bases, J shed 3 bases, and the junction held 5 bases outside the gene matches. Germline CDR1 and CDR2: KGHSH and LQKENI. This CDR3 is 16 amino acids long.

This rearrangement joins TRBV11-3 to TRBJ2-3; 7 nucleotides agree with TRBD2. The CDR3 contains 15 residues. Germline values: CDR1 SGHNT, CDR2 YENEEA. After removal of 0 bases from V and 3 bases from J, the junction contained 3 bases not matched to a gene. The CDR3 spells CASSLDSGGTDTQYF. In DNA form, the CDR3 reads TGTGCCAGCAGCTTAGATTCCGGGGGGACAGATACGCAGTATTTT. The whole variable domain, remainder taken from reference TRBV11-3 and TRBJ2-3, is EAGVVQSPRYKIIEKKQPVAFWCNPISGHNTLYWYLQNLGQGPELLIRYENEEAVDDSQLPKDRFSAERLKGVDSTLKIQPAELGDSAVYLCASSLDSGGTDTQYFGPGTRLTVL.

This clone showed up just once. The chain links TRBV7-2 to TRBJ2-7; maybe TRBD2 (8 bases). CDR3 size: 15 residues. CDR1 SGHTA and CDR2 FQGNSA come from the germline V gene. The V and J ends lost 10 bases and 1 base respectively, with 20 bases between them. The CDR3 reads CATEEGAGGSYEQYF. The CDR3 nucleotides are TGTGCCACCGAGGAGGGGGCGGGGGGATCCTACGAGCAGTACTTC. Full variable domain (outside the CDR3, taken from reference TRBV7-2 and TRBJ2-7): GAGVSQSPSNKVTEKGKDVELRCDPISGHTALYWYRQSLGQGLEFLIYFQGNSAPDKSGLPSDRFSAERTGGSVSTLTIQRTQQEDSAVYLCATEEGAGGSYEQYFGPGTRLTVT.

This chain links TRBV7-3 with TRBJ2-7; D may be TRBD2 (5 bases). V dropped 2 bases and J dropped 2 bases, with 13 bases sitting between them. Germline loops: CDR1 SGHTA, CDR2 FQGTGA. The CDR3 extends over 15 amino acids. The CDR3 region is CASSLGPGSTYEQYF. The DNA for the CDR3 is TGTGCCAGCAGCTTAGGTCCGGGGTCTACCTACGAGCAGTACTTC.

This clone occurred a few times. The CDR3 spells CASSQARGELFF. DNA of the CDR3: TGCGCCAGCAGCCAAGCGCGCGGGGAGCTGTTTTTT. The chain recombines TRBV4-3 with TRBJ2-2; D not certain. Per the germline V gene, CDR1 is LGHNA and CDR2 is YSLEER. CDR3 length: 12 amino acids. Deletions cut 1 base from V and 7 bases from J, with 4 bases between.

J is TRBJ1-1 and V is TRBV7-9; TRBD1 is a possible D gene (5 bases). Germline CDR1 and CDR2: SEHNR and FQNEAQ (reference sequence). V lost 4 bases and J 3 bases, leaving 15 bases between the germline ends. The CDR3 is 15 residues long. This CDR3 reads CASSSTMDIDTEAFF. CDR3 DNA sequence: TGTGCCAGCAGCTCGACCATGGACATAGACACTGAAGCTTTCTTT. The variable domain in full, completed from reference TRBV7-9 and TRBJ1-1, reads DTGVSQNPRHKITKRGQNVTFRCDPISEHNRLYWYRQTLGQGPEFLTYFQNEAQLEKSRLLSDRFSAERPKGSFSTLEIQRTEQGDSAMYLCASSSTMDIDTEAFFGQGTRLTVV.

The V gene is TRBV5-1, the J gene TRBJ1-4; D is unresolved. The CDR3 is 16 amino acids. Trimming cost V 4 bases and J 1 base, with 14 bases left between them. Germline V lookup: CDR1 SGHRS, CDR2 YFSETQ. CDR3 DNA sequence: TGCGCCAGCAGCAGCGAGGGTATTCGAACTAATGAAAAACTGTTTTTT. This encodes CASSSEGIRTNEKLFF.

This chain uses TRBV11-3 with TRBJ2-1; D is possibly TRBD1 (6 bases). This CDR3 is 12 amino acids long. The germline V and J ends were trimmed by 1 base and 12 bases, with 10 bases remaining between them. Germline CDR1 reads SGHNT; CDR2 reads YENEEA. CDR3 DNA sequence: TGTGCCAGCAGCTTAGCACAGGGTCGGCAGTTCTTC. Protein: CASSLAQGRQFF.

This rearrangement joins TRBV2 to TRBJ2-7; perhaps TRBD2 as D (6 bases). The V gene's germline CDR1 is SNHLY and CDR2 FYNNEI. The CDR3 is made up of 14 amino acids. The V end was cut by 4 bases, the J end by 4 bases, with 14 bases between. DNA of the CDR3: TGTGCCAGCAGTGGGCGGGGCGGAACATACGAGCAGTACTTC. Its protein is CASSGRGGTYEQYF.